One and the same sample provided the 21 T cell receptor beta chains below, sequenced in a study of T cells in Graves' hyperthyroidism and ophthalmopathy. RNA transcripts gave rise to amplified TCR beta CDR3 regions. First-round RT-PCR targeting the TCR CDR3 was performed with the HTBI primer set. MiXCR, run by TCRdb on the multiplex PCR reads, gives a single entry per CDR3 protein. This table has about 360,000 distinct CDR3 sequences, approximately 19% appearing once. The sample comprised blood. The receptors stem from a woman younger than 35 with Graves' hyperthyroidism.

The chain is built from TRBV6-1 and TRBJ1-4; D remains unclear. With 6 bases removed from V and 7 bases from J, the gap between germline ends came to 21 bases. Germline V gene sequence: CDR1 MNHNS, CDR2 SASEGT. This CDR3 comprises 16 residues. CDR3 DNA sequence: TGTGCCAGCAGGGAGGGCCTACCCGGGAAGGGTGAAAAACTGTTTTTT. Translating gives CASREGLPGKGEKLFF.

The CDR3 coding sequence is TGTGCCAGTAGTATAGATGCGAGGGGGGCCTACGAGCAGTACTTC. Its translation: CASSIDARGAYEQYF. The chain couples TRBV19 to TRBJ2-7; either TRBD1 or TRBD2 may fit D (6 bases each). The germline V gene encodes CDR1 LNHDA and CDR2 SQIVND (reference sequence). The length of the CDR3 is 15 residues. V gave up 0 bases and J gave up 2 bases, with 11 bases separating them. Combining the CDR3 with reference TRBV19 and TRBJ2-7 gives the whole variable domain DGGITQSPKYLFRKEGQNVTLSCEQNLNHDAMYWYRQDPGQGLRLIYYSQIVNDFQKGDIAEGYSVSREKKESFPLTVTSAQKNPTAFYLCASSIDARGAYEQYFGPGTRLTVT.

The sample holds many counts of this clonotype. The chain employs TRBV6-1 and TRBJ2-7, with a tentative D call TRBD2 (6 bases). Germline lookup yields CDR1 MNHNS and CDR2 SASEGT. The CDR3 is 13 residues long. V was pared by 0 bases and J by 6 bases, with 9 bases between. CDR3 residues: CASSEASEGEQYF. The CDR3 nucleotides are TGTGCCAGCAGTGAAGCTTCGGAGGGCGAGCAGTACTTC.

This clonotype came up many times. The chain is built from TRBV30 and TRBJ1-5; D gene ambiguous. There are 13 residues in the CDR3. CDR1 GTSNPN and CDR2 SVGIG come from the germline V gene (reference sequence). Deletions cut 4 bases from V and 5 bases from J, with 12 bases between. CDR3 in DNA: TGTGCCTGGAAATCAGGAGGCGATCAGCCCCAGCATTTT. This codes for CAWKSGGDQPQHF. The whole variable domain, remainder taken from reference TRBV30 and TRBJ1-5, is SQTIHQWPATLVQPVGSPLSLECTVEGTSNPNLYWYRQAAGRGLQLLFYSVGIGQISSEVPQNLSASRPQDRQFILSSKKLLLSDSGFYLCAWKSGGDQPQHFGDGTRLSIL.

The rearrangement uses TRBV20-1 and TRBJ1-2; 11 positions match TRBD1. This CDR3 has 13 residues. The V gene end was trimmed by 3 bases and the J gene end by 8 bases; junction bases not matched to a gene: 5. Germline values: CDR1 DFQATT, CDR2 SNEGSKA (reference sequence). DNA of the CDR3: TGCAGTGCTAGCAGGACAGGGGGCGACGGCTACACCTTC. Protein product: CSASRTGGDGYTF.

At least ten counts were recorded for this clonotype. This chain uses TRBV9 with TRBJ2-5; TRBD2 matches at 8 bases. Losses at the gene ends were 3 bases for V and 1 base for J; bases not matched to a gene: 5. There are 15 residues in the CDR3. Germline-derived CDR1 and CDR2 are SGDLS and YYNGEE. Here the CDR3 reads CASSALAGSQETQYF. Written as DNA, the CDR3 is TGTGCCAGCAGCGCTTTAGCGGGGTCCCAAGAGACCCAGTACTTC.

This clonotype was recorded at least ten times. The rearrangement joins TRBV11-2 to TRBJ2-2; TRBD1 matches 7 bases. CDR1 is SGHAT, CDR2 FQNNGV, per germline. The V gene end was trimmed by 5 bases and the J gene end by 0 bases; junction bases not matched to a gene: 6. This CDR3 comprises 16 residues. The CDR3 spells CASSRPGQSNTGELFF. CDR3 sequence (DNA): TGTGCCAGCAGCCGGCCGGGACAGTCGAACACCGGGGAGCTGTTTTTT.

This clonotype was seen ten or more times. The J gene is TRBJ1-2, the V gene TRBV6-5, with 7 bases fitting TRBD1. Looked up from germline, CDR1 is MNHEY and CDR2 is SVGAGI. This CDR3 contains 17 residues. V lost 4 bases, J lost 3 bases, and 14 bases stayed unmatched. The CDR3 is CASSSDQDRRSYYGYTF. In DNA, the CDR3 is TGTGCCAGCAGTTCCGATCAGGACAGGAGATCCTACTATGGCTACACCTTC.

The table lists this clonotype with many counts. The chain couples TRBV28 to TRBJ1-2, with 8 bases fitting TRBD1. The CDR3 consists of 14 residues. J lost 4 bases, V lost 6 bases, and 7 bases had no gene match. CDR1 and CDR2 from the germline V gene are MDHEN and SYDVKM. This chain's CDR3 is CASRLPDRGYGYTF. The CDR3 region has the DNA TGTGCCAGCAGACTCCCCGACAGGGGCTATGGCTACACCTTC.

The genes are TRBV6-1 and TRBJ1-6; no clear D. There are 15 residues in the CDR3. Trimming removed 8 bases from V and 8 bases from J, with 19 bases in between. Germline CDR1 and CDR2: MNHNS and SASEGT. CDR3 bases: TGTGCCAGCGGAATCACGGGGAGTAGGCATTCACCCCTCCACTTT. This gives the protein CASGITGSRHSPLHF.

This clonotype was seen many times. V and J are TRBV2 and TRBJ1-5; D gene unclear. The CDR3 extends over 14 amino acids. In germline, CDR1 is SNHLY, CDR2 FYNNEI. Trimming removed 1 base at V and 9 bases at J, with 13 bases between. The CDR3 reads CASSEGRPGGPQHF. As DNA, the CDR3 is TGTGCCAGCAGTGAAGGGCGGCCAGGAGGGCCCCAGCATTTT.

The genes are TRBV6-2 or TRBV6-3 and TRBJ2-7; D is tentatively TRBD1 or TRBD2 (5 bases each). V shed 8 bases and J shed 6 bases, with 17 bases lying between them. The length of the CDR3 is 13 residues. Germline V gives CDR1 MNHEY, CDR2 SVGEGT. The CDR3 bases are TGTGCCAGCCTTGGGACCGATACCGGCGAGCAGTACTTC. Translated, it gives CASLGTDTGEQYF.

The table lists this clonotype with many counts. The J gene is TRBJ1-1, the V gene TRBV27; perhaps TRBD1 as D (6 bases). Germline assignment: CDR1 MNHEY and CDR2 SMNVEV (reference sequence). The CDR3 length is 14 residues. V was shortened by 2 bases and J by 5 bases, with 12 bases between the two germline ends. The CDR3, as DNA: TGTGCCAGCAGTTTAGAGGGGGGGGAGACTGAAGCTTTCTTT. As protein: CASSLEGGETEAFF.

The count of this clonotype is one. This chain links TRBV19 with TRBJ1-5; D not certain. The V end was cut by 7 bases, the J end by 0 bases, with 13 bases between. In germline, CDR1 is LNHDA, CDR2 SQIVND (reference sequence). The length of the CDR3 is 15 residues. This chain's CDR3 is CASNPREYSNQPQHF. The CDR3 DNA follows: TGTGCCAGTAATCCGAGGGAATATAGCAATCAGCCCCAGCATTTT.

The table lists this clonotype with many counts. The chain couples TRBV6-1 to TRBJ1-5; TRBD1 is a possible D gene (6 bases). Germline CDR1 and CDR2: MNHNS and SASEGT. The V gene lost 5 bases and the J gene lost 0 bases, with 17 bases spanning the gap. The CDR3 has 17 amino acids. The CDR3 spells CASSRISGGYSNQPQHF. The CDR3, as DNA: TGTGCCAGCAGTCGAATTTCGGGGGGCTATAGCAATCAGCCCCAGCATTTT.

This clonotype occurred many times. V and J are TRBV6-1 and TRBJ2-7; 7 bases are shared with TRBD1. In germline, CDR1 is MNHNS, CDR2 SASEGT. This CDR3 has 14 amino acids. V shed 6 bases and J 1 base; nucleotides not matched to a gene: 6. The CDR3, as DNA: TGTGCCAGCAGGTCCGTGGACAGGTCCTACGAGCAGTACTTC. Residues: CASRSVDRSYEQYF.

The CDR3 nucleotides are TGTGCCTGGAGTGTCCAGCCGCGGGGATACGAGCAGTACTTC. Protein product: CAWSVQPRGYEQYF. V gene TRBV30 combines with J gene TRBJ2-7; D is perhaps TRBD2 (6 bases). The V end lost 0 bases, the J end lost 4 bases, and 13 bases lay between the germline ends. Germline lookup yields CDR1 GTSNPN and CDR2 SVGIG (reference sequence). The CDR3 sequence is 14 residues long.

In this sample, this clonotype turned up a few times. The chain uses TRBV7-3 and TRBJ1-6; possibly TRBD1 for D (6 bases). The CDR3 runs 18 residues. Germline CDR1 is SGHTA and CDR2 is FQGTGA. Trimming cost V 1 base and J 1 base, with 14 bases left between them. CDR3 residues: CASSLKDGGQSYNSPLHF. The CDR3 region has the DNA TGTGCCAGCAGCTTAAAGGACGGGGGGCAGTCCTATAATTCACCCCTCCACTTT.

This clonotype was seen at least ten times. J is TRBJ1-5 and V is TRBV2, with TRBD1 matching 9 bases. The CDR3 is made up of 15 amino acids. The V gene's germline CDR1 is SNHLY and CDR2 FYNNEI. V lost 5 bases and J lost 4; bases outside the gene matches: 6. This CDR3 is CASSFLGTGNQPQHF. CDR3 nucleotide sequence: TGTGCCAGCAGTTTCTTAGGGACAGGGAATCAGCCCCAGCATTTT.

This clonotype was recorded many times. Written as DNA, the CDR3 is TGTGCCAGCAGCTTAGGACGGTGGGGGAAAGGACAGCCCCAGCATTTT. Protein: CASSLGRWGKGQPQHF. The chain uses TRBV11-1 and TRBJ1-5, with a possible D match to TRBD1 (5 bases). Germline V CDR1 and CDR2: SGHAT, FQDESV (reference sequence). The CDR3 consists of 16 residues. Trimming left V 1 base short and J 7 bases short, with 17 bases between. The variable domain in full, completed from reference TRBV11-1 and TRBJ1-5, reads EAEVAQSPRYKITEKSQAVAFWCDPISGHATLYWYRQILGQGPELLVQFQDESVVDDSQLPKDRFSAERLKGVDSTLKIQPAELGDSAMYLCASSLGRWGKGQPQHFGDGTRLSIL.

The chain has TRBV6-1 and TRBJ2-7, with unresolved D. This CDR3 is built from 15 residues. The V end lost 0 bases, the J end lost 1 base, and 10 bases lay between the germline ends. From germline, CDR1 is MNHNS and CDR2 SASEGT. DNA for the CDR3: TGTGCCAGCAGTGAAGCGGTGGACGCTTCCTACGAGCAGTACTTC. Amino acid sequence: CASSEAVDASYEQYF.